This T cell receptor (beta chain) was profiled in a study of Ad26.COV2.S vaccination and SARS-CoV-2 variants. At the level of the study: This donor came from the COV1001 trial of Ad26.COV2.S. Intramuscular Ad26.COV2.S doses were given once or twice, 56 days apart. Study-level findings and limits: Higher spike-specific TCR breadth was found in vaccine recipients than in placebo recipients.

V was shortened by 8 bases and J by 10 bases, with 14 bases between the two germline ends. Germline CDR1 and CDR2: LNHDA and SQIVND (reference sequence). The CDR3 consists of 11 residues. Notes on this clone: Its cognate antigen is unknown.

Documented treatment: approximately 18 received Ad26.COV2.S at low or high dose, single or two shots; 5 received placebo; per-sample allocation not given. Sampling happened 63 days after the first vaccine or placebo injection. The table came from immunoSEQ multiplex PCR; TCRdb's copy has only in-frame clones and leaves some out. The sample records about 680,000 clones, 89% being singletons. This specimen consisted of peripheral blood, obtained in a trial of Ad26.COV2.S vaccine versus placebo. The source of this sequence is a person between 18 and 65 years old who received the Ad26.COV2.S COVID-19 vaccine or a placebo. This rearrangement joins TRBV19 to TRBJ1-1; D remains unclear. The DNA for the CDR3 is TGTGCCAGTCTTACCGGCGCCGGAGCTTTCTTT. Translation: CASLTGAGAFF. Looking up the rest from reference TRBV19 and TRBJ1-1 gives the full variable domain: DGGITQSPKYLFRKEGQNVTLSCEQNLNHDAMYWYRQDPGQGLRLIYYSQIVNDFQKGDIAEGYSVSREKKESFPLTVTSAQKNPTAFYLCASLTGAGAFFGQGTRLTVV.